Below, one TCR beta chain is given with its context. A much larger clone differs from this one at a single base, so this may be a read error. This entry is derived from a study of T cells in Graves' hyperthyroidism and ophthalmopathy. V lost 2 bases and J lost 3, with 10 bases in between. Germline V lookup: CDR1 GTSNPN, CDR2 SVGIG (reference sequence). This CDR3 has 14 amino acids. Authors of the study amplified TCR beta CDR3 regions from RNA transcripts. During a first-round RT-PCR of the TCR CDR3, the HTBI primer set was used. TCRdb re-called the multiplex PCR reads with MiXCR, one entry per CDR3 protein. This table has some 740,000 distinct CDR3 sequences, around 15% appearing once.

The source of this sequence is a woman aged 18-29 years with Graves' hyperthyroidism. Sequenced material: blood. The gene calls are TRBV30 and TRBJ2-2; D is unresolved. CDR3 loop: CAWSLQLDTGELFF. CDR3 bases: TGTGCCTGGAGTCTCCAATTAGACACCGGGGAGCTGTTTTTT.